Each of the 5 T cell receptor beta chains below was sequenced from the same sample in a study of breast tumors, draining lymph nodes, adjacent tissues. One entry per CDR3 protein, called by TCRdb with MiXCR from the multiplex PCR reads. The table lists under 300,000 distinct CDR3 sequences, under 35% of them singletons. The lymph nodes were axillary draining lymph nodes from breast cancer patients. The sample comprised axillary lymph node tissue. These receptors were taken from a female donor with breast cancer. Some clones in this sample may be carry-over from other donors' samples.

A word on this clonotype: A much more abundant neighbour one base away suggests this may be a read error. The J gene is TRBJ2-7, the V gene TRBV12-5, with D perhaps assigned TRBD1 or TRBD2 (5 bases each). Trimming stripped 3 bases from V and 2 bases from J, with 17 bases between. There are 16 residues in the CDR3. From germline, CDR1 is LGHNT and CDR2 FRNRAP. The CDR3 nucleotides are TGTGCTAGTGGTTTCAGTTCGGGGCTGATCGCCTACGAGCAGTACTTC. It codes for CASGFSSGLIAYEQYF.

This clonotype showed up many times. The V and J genes are TRBV7-2 and TRBJ2-7; D is unclear. V lost 0 bases and J lost 1, with 10 bases in between. This CDR3 comprises 15 residues. The germline gives CDR1 SGHTA, CDR2 FQGNSA. CDR3 sequence: CASSLARLFSYEQYF. The CDR3, as DNA: TGTGCCAGCAGCTTAGCCCGACTCTTTTCCTACGAGCAGTACTTC. The variable domain in full, completed from reference TRBV7-2 and TRBJ2-7, reads GAGVSQSPSNKVTEKGKDVELRCDPISGHTALYWYRQSLGQGLEFLIYFQGNSAPDKSGLPSDRFSAERTGGSVSTLTIQRTQQEDSAVYLCASSLARLFSYEQYFGPGTRLTVT.

As for this clonotype: This sequence may be a read error, since a much larger clone differs from it by one base. The rearrangement uses TRBV5-6 and TRBJ2-5; TRBD2 aligns across 8 bases. The J call could be wrong; TRBJ2-1 is a better fit for the DNA end. The CDR3 extends over 15 amino acids. From germline, CDR1 is SGHDT and CDR2 YYEEEE. CDR3 region: CASSILAAGINEQFF. The CDR3 DNA reads TGTGCCAGCAGCATACTAGCGGCGGGGATCAATGAGCAGTTCTTC.

Many counts were recorded for this clonotype. The genes are TRBV12-3 or TRBV12-4 and TRBJ2-2; 8 bases fit TRBD1. J lost 5 bases, V lost 7 bases, and 9 bases had no gene match. CDR3 length: 15 amino acids. The CDR3 protein is CASTTGQGRTGELFF. CDR3 DNA: TGTGCCAGCACCACCGGACAGGGTAGGACCGGGGAGCTGTTTTTT.

V gene TRBV27 combines with J gene TRBJ2-7, with 11 bases matching TRBD2. J gave up 4 bases and V 2 bases, and 4 bases lay outside the gene matches. CDR1 and CDR2 from the germline V gene are MNHEY and SMNVEV (reference sequence). The CDR3 has 15 amino acids. The CDR3 loop reads CASSLTSGRRYEQYF. CDR3 bases: TGTGCCAGCAGTTTAACTAGCGGGAGAAGATACGAGCAGTACTTC.